This T cell receptor (beta chain) is from a study of OX40 agonist ivuxolimab in advanced cancers. Study-wide results and limits: Near-lowest levels of clonal expansion characterized partial responders at 0.1-3.0 mg/kg. There were also nonresponders showing low normalized T-cell clonal expansion.

Concerning this clone itself: Its specificity is unknown.

Germline lookup yields CDR1 MGHRA and CDR2 YSYEKL. CDR3 length: 17 residues. The V and J ends lost 0 bases and 4 bases, in that order; junction bases with no gene match: 8. Produced via immunoSEQ multiplex PCR; TCRdb's table is partial and in-frame only. This table holds 64,000 or so clones, about 83% found once. Drawing of blood for sampling happened at baseline, at cycle 4 day 1, and at cycle 7 day 1. The receptor's source is an adult with an advanced solid tumor such as melanoma, head and neck, liver or kidney cancer. The V gene is TRBV4-1, the J gene TRBJ2-3; 9 bases agree with TRBD2. This specimen was CD4+ or CD8+ T cells sorted from blood, taken in a trial of the OX40 agonist ivuxolimab. The CDR3 here is CASSQETGTSFADTQYF. The CDR3 nucleotides are TGCGCCAGCAGCCAAGAGACGGGGACTAGCTTCGCAGATACGCAGTATTTT.